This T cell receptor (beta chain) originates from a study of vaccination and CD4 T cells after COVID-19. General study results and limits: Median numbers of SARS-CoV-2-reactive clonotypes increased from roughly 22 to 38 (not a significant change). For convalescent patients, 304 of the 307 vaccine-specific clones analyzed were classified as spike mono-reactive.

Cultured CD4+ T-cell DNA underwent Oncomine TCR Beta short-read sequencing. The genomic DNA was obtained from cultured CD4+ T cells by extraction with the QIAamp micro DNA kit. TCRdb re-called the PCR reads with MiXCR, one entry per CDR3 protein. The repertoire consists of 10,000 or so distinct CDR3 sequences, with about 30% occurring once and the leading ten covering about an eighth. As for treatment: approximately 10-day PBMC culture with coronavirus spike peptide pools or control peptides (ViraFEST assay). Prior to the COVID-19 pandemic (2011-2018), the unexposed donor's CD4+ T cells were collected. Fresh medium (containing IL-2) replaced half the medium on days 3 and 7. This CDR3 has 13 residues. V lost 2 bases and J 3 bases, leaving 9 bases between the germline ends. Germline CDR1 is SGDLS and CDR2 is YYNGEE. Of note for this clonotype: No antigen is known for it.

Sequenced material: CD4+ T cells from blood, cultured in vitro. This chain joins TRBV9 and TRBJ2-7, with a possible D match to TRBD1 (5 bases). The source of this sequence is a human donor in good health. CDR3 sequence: CASSVGPHYEQYF. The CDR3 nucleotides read TGTGCCAGCAGCGTGGGGCCTCACTACGAGCAGTACTTC.